This entry is about one T cell receptor (beta chain). This receptor's antigen is unknown. No base-level quality is on record; no much larger clone is a single base apart. This sample stems from a study of T cell repertoires in aging, cancer and after chemotherapy (dated by TCRdb to about 2019). As for the study more broadly: Six donor age groups were covered, ranging from 30 or younger up to 70 or older, and each group contained at least three individuals. In the solid tumor group, the paired samples taken before and after chemotherapy came from brain tumor (glioblastoma) patients given temozolomide-based therapy. Several million TCR reads were contained in the full dataset. To look at immunoaging and at how T cells reconstitute after chemotherapy, the study profiled TCR beta repertoires in peripheral blood from both healthy donors and cancer patients. Alongside some 100 healthy donors serving as a reference group, the cohort included some 220 cancer patients, of whom about 94 had hematological cancers and fewer than 140 had solid cancers. What the authors observed across the whole study: In both cancer cohorts, median generation probability rose over the chemotherapy interval, which suggests that the repertoire was reconstituted through rebound thymic output. In healthy donors, the decline in TCR diversity with age was mainly due to loss of richness, whereas in cancer patients loss of evenness also played a role. According to the authors, the repertoire data do not permit conclusions about immunological memory after chemotherapy. Untreated patients with hematological or solid cancers showed significantly lower blood TCR diversity and higher clonality than age-matched healthy donors.

V is shortened by 4 bases, J by 5 bases, and the region joining them spans 11 bases. CDR1 is given as LGHNA and CDR2 as YNFKEQ, both from the germline V gene. The CDR3 goes from the cysteine to the phenylalanine over 13 residues. Just CDR3 DNA is preserved here, 39 bases in frame from base 1. Using a mixed TRB-A/B primer pool, multiplex touch-down PCR amplified rearranged TRB sequences covering the V, D and J segments. Illumina adapters and sample indices were added to the amplicons in two consecutive PCR reactions performed with Phusion HS II polymerase. Amplicons were gel-purified using the NucleoSpin Gel and PCR Clean-up kit and were subsequently checked with Qubit and an Agilent 2100 Bioanalyzer. The libraries were sequenced on an Illumina MiSeq with 600-cycle, single-indexed, paired-end runs. In the authors' own workflow: MiXCR versions 2.12 and 3.0.5 were used to process TRB sequences. Each unique CDR3 nucleotide sequence counted as one clone, and only productive sequences with at least two reads were retained. The repertoire metrics were Shannon diversity, evenness, clonality (defined as one minus evenness), and alpha-parameterized diversity profiles covering alpha 0 to 5. The IGoR algorithm was used to calculate generation probabilities of clones in the paired pre- and post-chemotherapy samples. TCRdb reprocessed the public reads (quality trimming at Q25 with fastp, clone calling with MiXCR) and kept in-frame beta chains. Duplicate CDR3 protein sequences are folded into a single record with the most common DNA and genes. These V and J calls originate from TCRdb's pipeline instead of the authors' own analysis. The sample table holds roughly 5,500 distinct CDR3 sequences, of which around a quarter were seen once. The top ten hold 30% to 35% of the sample.

TCR beta rearrangements were amplified from genomic DNA extracted from peripheral blood rather than from sorted cells or RNA. The sequence was obtained from a human donor with a solid tumor. The sample was blood. The receptor chain draws on TRBV4-2 and TRBJ1-1; the D gene assignment is ambiguous. Here the CDR3 is given as CASSPGMGTEAFF. At the DNA level, the sequence is TGTGCCAGCAGCCCCGGTATGGGAACTGAAGCTTTCTTT.